A single sample gave rise to the 26 T cell receptor beta chains below, sequenced in a study of T cells in Graves' hyperthyroidism and ophthalmopathy (dated by TCRdb to the late 2010s). Libraries were built with multiplex PCR. The sample was run on an Illumina HiSeq 2000. TCR beta CDR3 regions were amplified from RNA transcripts. A first-round RT-PCR of the TCR CDR3 used the HTBI primer set with the Qiagen OneStep RT-PCR kit. The public reads were reprocessed in TCRdb via fastp at Q25 and MiXCR, keeping in-frame beta chains. CDR3 protein sequences are deduplicated, and each keeps its most common genes and DNA. The sample table shows 300,000 to 450,000 distinct CDR3 sequences, and about 15% are seen once. The ten largest clones capture around a third of the sample. Sequencing used blood. Receptors were obtained from a woman aged 30 to 39 with Graves' hyperthyroidism.

This clonotype was counted many times. The CDR3: CASSPSTRAQYF. CDR3 bases: TGTGCCAGCTCACCTTCGACCCGGGCGCAGTATTTT. The V and J genes are TRBV18 and TRBJ2-3; D gene uncertain. The CDR3 sequence is 12 residues long. Trimming took off 3 bases at V and 10 bases at J, with 11 bases between the two ends. Germline V gives CDR1 KGHSH, CDR2 LQKENI.

This clonotype appeared many times. The gene calls are TRBV20-1 and TRBJ2-2, with D hard to call. Per germline, CDR1 DFQATT and CDR2 SNEGSKA (reference sequence). The CDR3 totals 12 residues. Trimming took 3 bases from V and 4 from J, leaving 6 bases between them. The CDR3 nucleotides are TGCAGTGCTAGCCACACCACCGGGGAGCTGTTTTTT. Encoded protein: CSASHTTGELFF.

This clonotype turned up a few times. V and J are TRBV7-2 and TRBJ1-2; D is unclear. CDR1 and CDR2 (germline): SGHTA, FQGNSA. This CDR3 region has 13 residues. The ends were cut back, 5 bases at V and 3 bases at J, with 10 bases in the middle. The chain's CDR3 is CASSPKVDYGYTF. The CDR3 coding sequence is TGTGCCAGCAGCCCCAAGGTTGACTATGGCTACACCTTC.

V and J are TRBV3-1 and TRBJ2-5; D gene unclear. The CDR3 is made up of 14 amino acids. With 0 bases removed from V and 5 bases from J, the gap between germline ends came to 10 bases. CDR1 is LGHDT, CDR2 YNNKEL, per germline (reference sequence). The CDR3 coding sequence is TGTGCCAGCAGCCAAGATAGAGGTGGTGAGACCCAGTACTTC. This encodes CASSQDRGGETQYF.

This clonotype was counted at least ten times. The rearrangement uses TRBV24-1 and TRBJ2-5, with TRBD1 identical over 8 bases. CDR1 KGHDR and CDR2 SFDVKD come from the germline V gene. The CDR3 has 15 residues. After removal of 1 base from V and 4 bases from J, the junction contained 4 bases not matched to a gene. The CDR3 DNA reads as TGTGCCACCAGTGATTTTCAGGGGGCCGGAGAGACCCAGTACTTC. It codes for CATSDFQGAGETQYF.

The chain recombines TRBV7-2 with TRBJ2-5; D gene uncertain. The germline V gene has CDR1 SGHTA and CDR2 FQGNSA. CDR3 length: 13 amino acids. The CDR3 here is CARDPGRVETQYF. DNA for the CDR3: TGTGCTCGCGACCCAGGTCGGGTAGAGACCCAGTACTTC.

This clonotype turned up a few times. This chain links TRBV20-1 with TRBJ2-6; 9 nucleotides align to TRBD1. The CDR3 is made up of 16 amino acids. Trimming removed 6 bases from V and 4 bases from J; junction bases left unmatched: 10. CDR1 DFQATT and CDR2 SNEGSKA come from the germline V gene (reference sequence). The CDR3 protein is CSATPGQGAGANVLTF. Here the CDR3 DNA reads TGCAGTGCGACCCCGGGACAGGGAGCCGGGGCCAACGTCCTGACTTTC.

This clonotype was detected ten times or more. J is TRBJ2-5 and V is TRBV5-5; no reliable D call. The CDR3 covers 13 residues. V gave up 0 bases and J gave up 5 bases, with 8 bases separating them. Germline V gene sequence: CDR1 SGHKS, CDR2 YYEKEE (reference sequence). CDR3 in amino acids: CASSLVYVETQYF. In DNA form, the CDR3 reads TGTGCCAGCAGCTTGGTATACGTGGAGACCCAGTACTTC. Using reference TRBV5-5 and TRBJ2-5 for the parts outside the CDR3, the full variable domain is DAGVTQSPTHLIKTRGQQVTLRCSPISGHKSVSWYQQVLGQGPQFIFQYYEKEERGRGNFPDRFSARQFPNYSSELNVNALLLGDSALYLCASSLVYVETQYFGPGTRLLVL.

The J gene is TRBJ1-4, the V gene TRBV6-5; TRBD1 matches 7 bases. V trimming: 2 bases; J trimming: 15 bases; junction bases outside the gene matches: 9. From germline, CDR1 is MNHEY and CDR2 SVGAGI. The CDR3 extends over 13 amino acids. The CDR3 spells CASSYRLGTELFF. CDR3 coding DNA: TGTGCCAGCAGTTACCGACTCGGGACAGAATTGTTTTTT.

This clonotype was counted a few times. The CDR3, as DNA: TGCGCCAGCCGTAAGCGGGATAAGTCCTACGAGCAGTACTTC. Translation gives CASRKRDKSYEQYF. V is TRBV4-1 and J is TRBJ2-7, with 7 positions matching TRBD2. After removal of 8 bases from V and 1 base from J, the junction contained 8 bases not matched to a gene. Looked up from germline, CDR1 is MGHRA and CDR2 is YSYEKL. CDR3 size: 14 residues.

The rearrangement joins TRBV20-1 to TRBJ2-3; tentatively, D is TRBD1 or TRBD2 (6 bases each). V lost 3 bases and J 3 bases, leaving 19 bases between the germline ends. The CDR3 totals 16 residues. CDR1 and CDR2 (germline): DFQATT, SNEGSKA (reference sequence). The chain's CDR3 is CSASPTRTGRTDTQYF. CDR3 DNA: TGCAGTGCTAGTCCAACTCGAACAGGGAGGACAGATACGCAGTATTTT.

This clonotype was found many times. This chain links TRBV5-4 with TRBJ1-1; tentative D call: TRBD1 (6 bases). Trimming took 4 bases from V and 6 from J, leaving 10 bases between them. Germline-derived CDR1 and CDR2 are SGHNT and YYREEE (reference sequence). The CDR3 sequence is 12 residues long. CDR3 residues: CASSQTGAEAFF. For the CDR3, the DNA is TGTGCCAGCAGCCAGACAGGAGCTGAAGCTTTCTTT. Looking up the rest from reference TRBV5-4 and TRBJ1-1 gives the full variable domain: ETGVTQSPTHLIKTRGQQVTLRCSSQSGHNTVSWYQQALGQGPQFIFQYYREEENGRGNFPPRFSGLQFPNYSSELNVNALELDDSALYLCASSQTGAEAFFGQGTRLTVV.

This clonotype was observed many times. The chain joins TRBV7-8 to TRBJ1-1; D remains ambiguous. Trimming removed 0 bases at V and 0 bases at J, with 11 bases between. This CDR3 comprises 16 residues. Germline CDR1 is SGHVS and CDR2 is FQNEAQ. The DNA for the CDR3 is TGTGCCAGCAGCTTAGCGCGGCGATCACTGAACACTGAAGCTTTCTTT. Residues: CASSLARRSLNTEAFF. Combining the CDR3 with reference TRBV7-8 and TRBJ1-1 gives the whole variable domain GAGVSQSPRYKVAKRGQDVALRCDPISGHVSLFWYQQALGQGPEFLTYFQNEAQLDKSGLPSDRFFAERPEGSVSTLKIQRTQQEDSAVYLCASSLARRSLNTEAFFGQGTRLTVV.

The chain joins TRBV9 to TRBJ1-1; 8 bases match TRBD1. This CDR3 is 16 amino acids long. From germline, CDR1 is SGDLS and CDR2 YYNGEE. V was clipped by 1 base and J by 4 bases; unmatched bases: 9. The CDR3 coding sequence is TGTGCCAGCAGCGTAAGTTCAGGGGGCGGCGGCACTGAAGCTTTCTTT. It translates to CASSVSSGGGGTEAFF.

This clonotype was detected only a few times. CDR3 residues: CAWSVLELSYNEQFF. CDR3 sequence (DNA): TGTGCCTGGAGTGTACTAGAGCTGTCTTACAATGAGCAGTTCTTC. The genes are TRBV30 and TRBJ2-1; D may be TRBD2 (5 bases). Germline V gene sequence: CDR1 GTSNPN, CDR2 SVGIG (reference sequence). This CDR3 is built from 15 residues. The V end was cut by 0 bases, the J end by 4 bases, with 13 bases between.

This clonotype was recorded at least ten times. The rearrangement links TRBV28 to TRBJ2-7; 12 bases are a match to TRBD2. The CDR3 is 15 residues long. V trimming: 2 bases; J trimming: 5 bases; junction bases outside the gene matches: 4. Germline-derived CDR1 and CDR2 are MDHEN and SYDVKM. The CDR3 loop reads CASSLTSGRTHEQYF. DNA for the CDR3: TGTGCCAGCAGTTTAACTAGCGGGAGGACCCACGAGCAGTACTTC.

The chain employs TRBV2 and TRBJ1-2; D is uncertain. The CDR3 is 14 amino acids. Per germline, CDR1 SNHLY and CDR2 FYNNEI. Trimming took 3 bases from V and 6 from J, leaving 14 bases between them. CDR3 in DNA: TGTGCCAGCAGTGACGGTAGCAACCCCCATGGCTACACCTTC. Translation gives CASSDGSNPHGYTF.

This chain links TRBV9 with TRBJ2-5, with TRBD2 matching over 8 bases. The CDR3 is made up of 17 amino acids. Germline V gene sequence: CDR1 SGDLS, CDR2 YYNGEE. The V segment lost 0 bases and the J segment 1 base; nucleotides outside the gene matches: 8. CDR3 sequence (DNA): TGTGCCAGCAGCGTAGAGTTGAGCGGGAGTCCCCAAGAGACCCAGTACTTC. Amino acids: CASSVELSGSPQETQYF.

This clonotype showed up many times. The rearrangement links TRBV7-6 to TRBJ2-7, with TRBD1 matching over 8 bases. Germline V lookup: CDR1 SGHVS, CDR2 FNYEAQ. V was clipped by 5 bases and J by 6 bases; unmatched bases: 9. The CDR3 has 14 amino acids. In DNA, the CDR3 is TGTGCCAGCAGCCCAGGACAGGGTGAGCGCGAGCAGTACTTC. Translation gives CASSPGQGEREQYF.

This clonotype was seen ten or more times. The chain carries TRBV7-9 and TRBJ2-3; the match to TRBD2 covers 9 bases. Germline V gives CDR1 SEHNR, CDR2 FQNEAQ (reference sequence). J lost 6 bases, V lost 2 bases, and 6 bases had no gene match. CDR3 size: 15 residues. The CDR3 protein is CASSLTAGGSDTQYF. The CDR3 DNA follows: TGTGCCAGCAGCTTAACAGCGGGAGGATCCGATACGCAGTATTTT.

This clonotype turned up a few times. The CDR3 sequence: CSVRTGGGTDTQYF. The CDR3 region has the DNA TGCAGCGTCAGGACAGGGGGGGGCACAGATACGCAGTATTTT. The chain has TRBV29-1 and TRBJ2-3; TRBD1 aligns across 10 bases. CDR3 length equals 14 residues. The V segment lost 6 bases and the J segment 1 base; nucleotides outside the gene matches: 4. Germline lookup yields CDR1 SQVTM and CDR2 ANQGSEA.

Only a few counts were recorded for this clonotype. The V and J genes are TRBV25-1 and TRBJ2-4, with D possibly matching TRBD1 (5 bases). Trimming pared 6 bases from V and 0 bases from J, leaving 12 bases between. This CDR3 has 15 amino acids. Germline CDR1 MGHDK, CDR2 SYGVNS. The DNA of the CDR3 is TGTGCCAGCAGCGACAGCCTACTAGCCAAAAACATTCAGTACTTC. Translating gives CASSDSLLAKNIQYF.

The sample holds a few counts of this clonotype. The chain employs TRBV28 and TRBJ1-2; D gene uncertain. Germline CDR1 and CDR2: MDHEN and SYDVKM. V gave up 3 bases and J gave up 2 bases, with 10 bases separating them. The CDR3 is 14 residues long. The CDR3 bases are TGTGCCAGCAGTTTCGAGGACGGGAACTATGGCTACACCTTC. Its translation is CASSFEDGNYGYTF.

The V and J genes are TRBV14 and TRBJ2-4; D is ambiguous. Germline V CDR1 and CDR2: SGHDN, FVKESK. CDR3 size: 16 residues. The ends were cut back, 4 bases at V and 0 bases at J, with 13 bases in the middle. This CDR3 reads CASSLARREAKNIQYF. DNA for the CDR3: TGTGCCAGCAGCCTCGCCCGTAGGGAAGCCAAAAACATTCAGTACTTC.

This clonotype has only a few counts. The chain employs TRBV29-1 and TRBJ1-5, with D possibly being TRBD1 (6 bases). Germline lookup yields CDR1 SQVTM and CDR2 ANQGSEA. This CDR3 spans 12 amino acids. Trimming pared 6 bases from V and 4 bases from J, leaving 10 bases between. CDR3 sequence: CSVGTPNQPQHF. For the CDR3, the DNA is TGCAGCGTCGGGACACCGAATCAGCCCCAGCATTTT.

This clonotype was detected many times. The gene calls are TRBV2 and TRBJ1-5; 7 nucleotides agree with TRBD1. Trimming cost V 6 bases and J 9 bases; bases outside gene matches: 14. The CDR3 length is 15 residues. Germline values: CDR1 SNHLY, CDR2 FYNNEI. DNA for the CDR3: TGTGCCAGCAGGACAGGGTCCGTTGAGGGGCGGCCCCAGCATTTT. Translated, it gives CASRTGSVEGRPQHF. Drawing the rest from reference TRBV2 and TRBJ1-5, the complete variable domain is EPEVTQTPSHQVTQMGQEVILRCVPISNHLYFYWYRQILGQKVEFLVSFYNNEISEKSEIFDDQFSVERPDGSNFTLKIRSTKLEDSAMYFCASRTGSVEGRPQHFGDGTRLSIL.